The T cell receptor beta chain described here comes from a study of early T cells in non-severe SARS-CoV-2 infection. Study-level points and caveats: There was a bias toward anti-spike CD8 responses in VDJdb matching, which missed private and CD4 specificities.

In regard to this clonotype: Its antigen is not identified.

TCRdb passed the 5' RACE reads through MiXCR, listing each CDR3 protein once. The sample consists of 45,000 to 55,000 distinct CDR3 sequences, 5.5% to 7.5% of them appearing once. The sample was whole blood. The clonotype comes from an adult who was a healthcare worker with PCR-confirmed SARS-CoV-2 infection or an uninfected control (not recorded which).

CDR3 amino acids: CASSSRTGGITDTQYF. CDR3 DNA sequence: TGTGCCAGCAGTTCCAGGACAGGGGGCATTACAGATACGCAGTATTTT. V and J are TRBV6-6 and TRBJ2-3, with 11 nucleotides matching TRBD1. Germline V gene lookup returns CDR1 MNHNY and CDR2 SVGAGI (reference sequence). Germline trimming cut 4 bases from V and 3 bases from J; bases unmatched to any gene: 6. The CDR3 contains 16 residues.